The clone carrying this T cell receptor (beta chain) was picked up many times. Its antigen is not identified. V was trimmed by 2 bases and J by 2 bases, leaving 4 bases between them. The length of the CDR3 is 13 residues. TCRdb reprocessed the RT-PCR reads with MiXCR, giving one entry per CDR3 protein. The data contain 500,000 or so distinct CDR3 sequences, approximately 15% of them seen just once; the ten biggest clones take up over 2.5%. The data derive from a study of response to subunit inactivated influenza vaccine. Study findings and constraints: Each seasonal influenza vaccination, the authors suggested, recruits few new T cells.

The sequences come from CD4+ T cells sorted from PBMCs, collected about 24 months after vaccination. V gene TRBV12-3 or TRBV12-4 combines with J gene TRBJ1-5; D call uncertain. The clonotype comes from a man aged 50 to 69 who received an inactivated influenza vaccine. CDR3 in amino acids: CASSLLGNQPQHF. Written as DNA, the CDR3 is TGTGCCAGCAGTTTACTCGGCAATCAGCCCCAGCATTTT.